The source of this TCR beta chain is a study of shared clonotypes between healthy human individuals. Study outcomes and limitations: Estimated richness values were generally larger in naive subsets than in memory subsets.

Germline V CDR1 and CDR2: MGHDK, SYGVNS. With 1 base removed from V and 5 bases from J, the gap between germline ends came to 15 bases. The CDR3 is 15 residues long. Profiled with immunoSEQ multiplex PCR; TCRdb holds only in-frame clones, not every one. The table includes 1,400,000 or so clones, approximately 98.5% detected once. This clone has only one observation. Its cognate antigen is unknown. This receptor was taken from a man aged 25-45 years in good health. This chain joins TRBV25-1 and TRBJ2-7; D tentatively reads TRBD1 or TRBD2 (5 bases each). What was sequenced was naive CD4+ T cells sorted from blood. Described subset: CD45RA+ positively selected. This CDR3 is CASSESLVRGDEQYF. The CDR3 DNA follows: TGTGCCAGCAGTGAATCACTGGTGAGGGGCGACGAGCAGTACTTC.